Listed below are T cell receptor beta chains from one sample, sequenced in a study of cytomegalovirus exposure and HLA in healthy donors. The data were produced by immunoSEQ multiplex PCR, yet TCRdb's version contains in-frame clones alone and is incomplete. The sample contains about 190,000 clones, approximately 79% of which appear only once. Sequencing used PBMCs. All receptors come from a woman younger than 30 in good health and CMV-seronegative. Each CDR3 is given with its conserved first and last residue. The D gene is left open where the match is weak. The size field is filled for only some rows; it gives once, few, many or a size class.

>TRBJ1-6|TRBV11-2|NA|NA
CASSLDLGGRSPLHF
TGTGCCAGCAGCTTAGACTTAGGCGGCCGGTCACCCCTCCACTTT
>TRBJ1-6|TRBV10-3|NA|NA
CAIKGEGRNSPLHF
TGTGCCATCAAAGGGGAGGGGAGAAATTCACCCCTCCACTTT
>TRBJ1-5|TRBV7-8|NA|TRBD1
CASSLTPMNRGYQPQHF
TGTGCCAGCAGCTTAACTCCAATGAACAGGGGTTATCAGCCCCAGCATTTT
>TRBJ2-7|TRBV13|NA|TRBD1
CASSPQTGSEQYF
TGTGCCAGCAGCCCCCAGACAGGGAGCGAGCAGTACTTC
>TRBJ1-5|TRBV11-3|few|NA
CASSLTAYSNQPQHF
TGTGCCAGCAGCCTGACAGCATATAGCAATCAGCCCCAGCATTTT
>TRBJ1-5|TRBV7-8|NA|TRBD1
CASSLALGGQVSNQPQHF
TGTGCCAGCAGCTTAGCGCTCGGGGGACAGGTGAGCAATCAGCCCCAGCATTTT
>TRBJ2-2|TRBV2|NA|TRBD2
CASTEHSGGARTGELFF
TGTGCCAGCACCGAACATAGCGGGGGGGCGAGAACCGGGGAGCTGTTTTTT
>TRBJ2-7|TRBV5-1|NA|NA
CASSSTGTQHFGRGYEQYF
TGCGCCAGCAGCTCCACCGGGACACAGCATTTTGGGAGGGGCTACGAGCAGTACTTC
>TRBJ2-5|TRBV9|few|TRBD2
CASSVGGSGGLGETQYF
TGTGCCAGCAGCGTAGGAGGTAGCGGGGGGTTGGGAGAGACCCAGTACTTC
>TRBJ1-5|TRBV27|NA|NA
CASSLRGNNQPQHF
TGTGCCAGCAGTTTACGGGGAAACAATCAGCCCCAGCATTTT
>TRBJ2-5|TRBV7-7|NA|NA
CASTKEPAGLWYQETQYF
TGTGCTAGCACCAAGGAACCCGCGGGACTCTGGTACCAAGAGACCCAGTACTTC
>TRBJ2-3|TRBV29-1|NA|TRBD1
CSVGRTGNTDTQYF
TGCAGCGTGGGCCGGACAGGGAACACAGATACGCAGTATTTT
>TRBJ1-2|TRBV11-2|NA|NA
CASSPAGGGYGYTF
TGTGCCAGCAGCCCCGCCGGGGGTGGCTATGGCTACACCTTC
>TRBJ1-4|TRBV10-3|few|NA
CAISESGASTNEKLFF
TGTGCCATCAGTGAGTCGGGGGCATCCACAAATGAAAAACTGTTTTTT
>TRBJ2-7|TRBV5-1|NA|NA
CASSSRSYEQYF
TGCGCCAGCAGCTCCCGCTCCTACGAGCAGTACTTC